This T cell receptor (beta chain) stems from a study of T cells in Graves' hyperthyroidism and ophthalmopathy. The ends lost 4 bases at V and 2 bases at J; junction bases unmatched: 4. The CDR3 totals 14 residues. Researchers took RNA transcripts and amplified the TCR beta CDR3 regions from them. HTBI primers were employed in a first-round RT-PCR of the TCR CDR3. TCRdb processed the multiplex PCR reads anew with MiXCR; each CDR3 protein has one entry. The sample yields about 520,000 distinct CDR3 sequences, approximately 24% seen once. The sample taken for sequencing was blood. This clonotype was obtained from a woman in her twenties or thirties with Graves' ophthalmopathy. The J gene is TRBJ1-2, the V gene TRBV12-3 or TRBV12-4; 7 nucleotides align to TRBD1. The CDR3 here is CASSYWGQNYGYTF. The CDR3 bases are TGTGCCAGCAGTTACTGGGGACAGAACTATGGCTACACCTTC.